This T cell receptor (beta chain) was recorded in a study of blood T cell repertoires in COVID-19. CDR1 LNHDA and CDR2 SQIVND come from the germline V gene (reference sequence). With V trimmed by 6 bases and J by 0 bases, 6 bases remained unmatched. CDR3 length: 15 amino acids. TCRdb's table, derived via immunoSEQ multiplex PCR, lists solely in-frame clones and lacks some. The sample holds fewer than 350,000 clones, about 89% seen once. The clonotype originates from a man between 35 and 55 years old with acute or convalescent COVID-19. The chain joins TRBV19 to TRBJ2-3; 7 nucleotides agree with TRBD2. The material sequenced was peripheral blood. The CDR3 loop is CASSPSGGSTDTQYF. DNA of the CDR3: TGTGCCAGTAGCCCTAGCGGCGGAAGCACAGATACGCAGTATTTT. The full variable domain, its missing parts supplied by reference TRBV19 and TRBJ2-3, is DGGITQSPKYLFRKEGQNVTLSCEQNLNHDAMYWYRQDPGQGLRLIYYSQIVNDFQKGDIAEGYSVSREKKESFPLTVTSAQKNPTAFYLCASSPSGGSTDTQYFGPGTRLTVL.